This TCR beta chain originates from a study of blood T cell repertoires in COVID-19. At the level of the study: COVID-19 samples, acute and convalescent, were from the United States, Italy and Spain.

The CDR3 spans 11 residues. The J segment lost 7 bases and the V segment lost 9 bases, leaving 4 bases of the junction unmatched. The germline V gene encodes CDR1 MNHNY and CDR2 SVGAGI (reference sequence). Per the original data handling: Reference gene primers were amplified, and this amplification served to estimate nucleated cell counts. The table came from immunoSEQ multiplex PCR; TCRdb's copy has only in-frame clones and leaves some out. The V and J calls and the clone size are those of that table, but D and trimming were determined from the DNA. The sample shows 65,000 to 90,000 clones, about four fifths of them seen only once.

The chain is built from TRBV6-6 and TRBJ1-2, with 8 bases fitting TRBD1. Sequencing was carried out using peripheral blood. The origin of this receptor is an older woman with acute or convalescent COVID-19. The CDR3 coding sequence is TGTGCCAGTACGACAGGGGCTGGCTACACCTTC. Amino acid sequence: CASTTGAGYTF.